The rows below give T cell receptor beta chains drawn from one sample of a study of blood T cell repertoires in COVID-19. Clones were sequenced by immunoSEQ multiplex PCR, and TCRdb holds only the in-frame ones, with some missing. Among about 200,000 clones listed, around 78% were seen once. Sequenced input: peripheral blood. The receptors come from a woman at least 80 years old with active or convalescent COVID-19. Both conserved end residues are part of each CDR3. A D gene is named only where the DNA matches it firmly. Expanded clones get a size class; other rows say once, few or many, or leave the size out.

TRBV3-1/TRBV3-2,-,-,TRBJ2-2,TGTGCCAGCAGCCAAGCGTACCGGAGGGGCACCGGGGAGCTGTTTTTT,CASSQAYRRGTGELFF
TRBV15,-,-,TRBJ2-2,TGTGCCACCAGCAGCAGGACACGGGTCGACGGGGAGCTGTTTTTT,CATSSRTRVDGELFF
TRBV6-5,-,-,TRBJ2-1,TGTGCCAGCAGGGAGGGGTTATTCTACAATGAGCAGTTCTTC,CASREGLFYNEQFF
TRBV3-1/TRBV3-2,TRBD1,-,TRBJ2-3,TGTGCCAGCAGCCCCGAGGGGGCTGCCGGGTTCGATACGCAGTATTTT,CASSPEGAAGFDTQYF
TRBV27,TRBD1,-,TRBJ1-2,TGTGCCAGCAGTCCGACAGGGGGCGCTCACTATGGCTACACCTTC,CASSPTGGAHYGYTF
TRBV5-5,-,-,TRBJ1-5,TGTGCCAGCAGCTTGGCAGGGATCAATCAGCCCCAGCATTTT,CASSLAGINQPQHF
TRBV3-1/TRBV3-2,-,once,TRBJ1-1,TGTGCCAGCAGCCAAGCTGGGGTCAGGGGCACTGAAGCTTTCTTT,CASSQAGVRGTEAFF
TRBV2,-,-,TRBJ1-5,TGTGCCAGCAGCTGGGACACCGGACAGCATTTT,CASSWDTGQHF
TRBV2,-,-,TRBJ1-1,TGTGCCAGCAGTGCAATCGGGGGAGGGGACACTGAAGCTTTCTTT,CASSAIGGGDTEAFF
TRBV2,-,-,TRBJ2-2,TGTGCCAGCAGTGACTCCTCCTGGAGCTACGGGGAGCTGTTTTTT,CASSDSSWSYGELFF
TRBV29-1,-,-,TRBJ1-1,TGCAGCGTTGGCCAGGCGGGCACTGAAGCTTTCTTT,CSVGQAGTEAFF
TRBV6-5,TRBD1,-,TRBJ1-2,TGTGCCACCTCTCCCCGACAGGGTATCGGCTACACCTTC,CATSPRQGIGYTF
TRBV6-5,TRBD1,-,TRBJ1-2,TGTGCCAGCTTACCCCCCGTGACAGGGGATGGCTACACCTTC,CASLPPVTGDGYTF
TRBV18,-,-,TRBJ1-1,TGTGCCAGCTCACCGAACCGGGACACCGAGGCTTTCTTT,CASSPNRDTEAFF
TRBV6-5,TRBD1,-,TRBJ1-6,TGTGCCACCAGACAGGGGCCTGTTAATTCACCCCTCCACTTT,CATRQGPVNSPLHF
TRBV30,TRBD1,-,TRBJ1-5,TGTGCCTGGAGTGGGGAAGGGGGCACTTCCCAGCATTTT,CAWSGEGGTSQHF
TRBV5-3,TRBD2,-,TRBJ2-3,TGTGCCAGAAGCTTACTAGCGGGGGCGCGGGATACGCAGTATTTT,CARSLLAGARDTQYF
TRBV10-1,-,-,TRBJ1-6,TGCGCCAGCAGTGAACAGGTTAATTCACCCCTCCACTTT,CASSEQVNSPLHF